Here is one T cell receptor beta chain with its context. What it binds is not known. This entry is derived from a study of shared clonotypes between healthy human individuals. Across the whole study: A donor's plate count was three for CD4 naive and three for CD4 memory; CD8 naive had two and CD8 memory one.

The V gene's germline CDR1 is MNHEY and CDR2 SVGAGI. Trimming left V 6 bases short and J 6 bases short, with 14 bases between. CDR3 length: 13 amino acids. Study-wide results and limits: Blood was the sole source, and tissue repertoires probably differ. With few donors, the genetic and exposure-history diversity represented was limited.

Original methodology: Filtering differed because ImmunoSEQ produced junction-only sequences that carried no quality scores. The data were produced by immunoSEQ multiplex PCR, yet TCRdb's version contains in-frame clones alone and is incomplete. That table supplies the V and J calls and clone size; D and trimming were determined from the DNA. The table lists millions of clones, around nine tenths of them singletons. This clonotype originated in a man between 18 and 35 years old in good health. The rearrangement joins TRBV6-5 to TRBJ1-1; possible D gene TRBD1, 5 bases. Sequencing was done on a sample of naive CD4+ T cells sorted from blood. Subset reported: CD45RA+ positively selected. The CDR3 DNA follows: TGTGCCAGCAGCTACCTCGGGGGGGCTGAAGCTTTCTTT. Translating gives CASSYLGGAEAFF.